The rows below give T cell receptor beta chains drawn from one sample of a study of fetal regulatory T cell absence and autoimmunity. Measured with immunoSEQ multiplex PCR; TCRdb has only the in-frame clones, and not every one. Seen here are just over 45,000 clones, about 80% observed once, and the top ten hold less than 0.5%. Sequencing used cord blood. These receptor sequences come from a newborn boy with IPEX syndrome. The CDR3 runs from the conserved cysteine through the conserved F or W. The order of the fields is V gene, J gene, CDR3 protein.

>TRBV23-1|TRBJ1-3
CASSQSGTRHSGNTIYF
>TRBV11-2|TRBJ2-7
CASSGGTGAYEQYF
>TRBV11-2|TRBJ2-7
CASSLVGGLASYEQYF
>TRBV5-1|TRBJ2-7
CGHGTGKAYEQYF
>TRBV18|TRBJ2-6
CASSPSGANVLTF
>TRBV7-9|TRBJ1-3
CASSRTGGGSTIYF
>TRBV19|TRBJ2-7
CASSIGTGYEQYF
>TRBV11-3|TRBJ2-3
CASSFTEGGTTDTQYF
>TRBV19|TRBJ1-4
CASRRQGRGEKLFF
>TRBV7-9|TRBJ2-7
CASSEGYEQYF
>TRBV12-5|TRBJ2-2
CASGFLLNRTGELFF
>TRBV4-1|TRBJ2-5
CASSAAGGGETQYF
>TRBV6-5|TRBJ2-7
CASSYEQYF
>TRBV2|TRBJ2-5
CASSEVGFQETQYF
>TRBV5-1|TRBJ1-1
CASSLGTEAFF
>TRBV19|TRBJ1-1
CASRGQGGTEAFF
>TRBV4-1|TRBJ1-1
CASSQETSRSEAFF
>TRBV5-1|TRBJ2-1
CASSLLAHPEQFF
>TRBV27|TRBJ1-4
CASSARGYGGEKLFF
>TRBV27|TRBJ2-1
CASSSTTSSYNEQFF
>TRBV7-9|TRBJ1-1
CATGGAGRLNTEAFF
>TRBV6-5|TRBJ2-1
CASSQDGYNEQFF
>TRBV27|TRBJ1-5
CASSLSPTSGARQPQHF
>TRBV13|TRBJ1-2
CASSTDRAPYGYTF
>TRBV18|TRBJ2-7
CASSPRASGSIDEQYF
>TRBV4-2|TRBJ2-3
CASSQDASRTSTDTQYF
>TRBV11-2|TRBJ2-6
CASSLRPGRAGANVLTF
>TRBV2|TRBJ1-2
CASSERDRPTLSNYGYTF